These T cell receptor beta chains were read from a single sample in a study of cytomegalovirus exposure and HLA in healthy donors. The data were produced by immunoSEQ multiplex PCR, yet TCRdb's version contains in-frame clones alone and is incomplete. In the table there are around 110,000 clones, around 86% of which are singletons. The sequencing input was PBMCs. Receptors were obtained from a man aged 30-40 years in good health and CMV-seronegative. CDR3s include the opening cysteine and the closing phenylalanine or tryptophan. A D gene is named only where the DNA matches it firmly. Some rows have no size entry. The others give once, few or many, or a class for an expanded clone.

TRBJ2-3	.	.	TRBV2	CASSRGGNTDTQYF	TGTGCCAGCAGTCGGGGAGGTAACACAGATACGCAGTATTTT
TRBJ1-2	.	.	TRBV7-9	CASSLAGYTF	TGTGCCAGCAGCTTGGCCGGCTACACCTTC
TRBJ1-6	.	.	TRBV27	CASSLSDNYNSPLHF	TGTGCCAGCAGTTTATCGGACAATTATAATTCACCCCTCCACTTT
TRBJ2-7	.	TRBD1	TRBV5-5	CASSAGQAYEQYF	TGTGCCAGCAGCGCGGGACAGGCCTACGAGCAGTACTTC
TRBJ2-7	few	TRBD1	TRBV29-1	CSVEGTGTSGQYF	TGCAGCGTTGAAGGGACAGGGACTTCGGGGCAGTACTTC
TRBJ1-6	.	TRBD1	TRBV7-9	CASSPSGRQGPHGPPLHF	TGTGCCAGCAGCCCAAGCGGACGACAGGGGCCCCACGGACCACCCCTCCACTTT
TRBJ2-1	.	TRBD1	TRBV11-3	CASSSTGQGGNEQFF	TGTGCCAGCAGCTCAACGGGACAGGGAGGCAATGAGCAGTTCTTC
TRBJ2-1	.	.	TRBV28	CASSSGLGEQFF	TGTGCCAGCAGTTCCGGACTGGGGGAGCAGTTCTTC
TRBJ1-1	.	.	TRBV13	CASSLFLRAAGTEAFF	TGTGCCAGCAGCTTATTCCTCAGGGCTGCCGGCACTGAAGCTTTCTTT
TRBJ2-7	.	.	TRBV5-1	CASSQTSGSSSYEQYF	TGCGCCAGCAGCCAAACCAGCGGGTCTAGCTCCTACGAGCAGTACTTC
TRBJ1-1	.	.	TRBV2	CASSESRYTEAFF	TGTGCCAGCAGTGAATCCCGTTACACTGAAGCTTTCTTT
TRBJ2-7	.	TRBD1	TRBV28	CASSGNRGLAYEQYF	TGTGCCAGCAGTGGGAACAGGGGGCTCGCGTACGAGCAGTACTTC
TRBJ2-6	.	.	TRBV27	CASSRQASGANVLTF	TGTGCCAGCAGTCGACAAGCCTCTGGGGCCAACGTCCTGACTTTC
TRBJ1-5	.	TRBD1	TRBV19	CASSIKGQGPQHF	TGTGCCAGTAGTATAAAGGGACAGGGGCCCCAGCATTTT
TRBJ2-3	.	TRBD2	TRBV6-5	CASSYIAGRDTQYF	TGTGCCAGCAGTTACATAGCGGGCAGGGATACGCAGTATTTT
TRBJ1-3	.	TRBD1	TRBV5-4	CATPEVIYRGGNTIYF	TGTGCCACTCCGGAGGTTATATACAGGGGCGGAAACACCATATATTTT
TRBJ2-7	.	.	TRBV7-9	CASGGENSYEQYF	TGTGCCAGTGGAGGCGAAAACTCCTACGAGCAGTACTTC
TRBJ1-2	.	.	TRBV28	CASGANRAYGYTF	TGTGCCAGCGGGGCGAATAGGGCCTATGGCTACACCTTC
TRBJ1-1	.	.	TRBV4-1	CARCRYRDFSLNTEAFF	TGCGCCCGCTGCCGATACCGGGACTTTTCGTTGAACACTGAAGCTTTCTTT
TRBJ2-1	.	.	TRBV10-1	CASSEGGRDTYYNEQFF	TGCGCCAGCAGTGAGGGCGGTAGGGACACCTACTACAATGAGCAGTTCTTC
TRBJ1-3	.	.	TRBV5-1	CASSNKGGAYGNTIYF	TGCGCCAGCAGCAATAAGGGGGGGGCATATGGAAACACCATATATTTT
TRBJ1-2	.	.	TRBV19	CASSIGTDYGYTF	TGTGCCAGTAGTATAGGGACAGATTATGGCTACACCTTC
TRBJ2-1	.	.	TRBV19	CASRTARWDNEQFF	TGTGCCAGTAGGACAGCACGGTGGGACAATGAGCAGTTCTTC
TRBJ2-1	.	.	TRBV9	CASSELTGSSYNEQFF	TGTGCCAGCAGCGAGCTGACAGGAAGCTCCTACAATGAGCAGTTCTTC
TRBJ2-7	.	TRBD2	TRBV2	CASTLSGGANSYEQYF	TGTGCCAGCACCCTAAGCGGGGGCGCTAACTCCTACGAGCAGTACTTC
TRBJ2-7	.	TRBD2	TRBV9	CASSAGLSGSGPYEQYF	TGTGCCAGCAGCGCGGGACTATCAGGATCCGGGCCCTACGAGCAGTACTTC